The present TCR beta chain was sequenced within a study of CD8 T cells in Susac syndrome. Study as a whole: When blood was drawn, the patients with Susac syndrome were therapy-naive, on corticosteroids, or on intravenous immunoglobulin alone.

Sequencing of TCR beta was performed on blood CD8+ T cells and on blood CD4+ T cells. Broader study findings: No clonal expansion appeared among CD4+ T cells in Susac patients.

The RNA input was about 0.45 to 1 ug, and it was reverse transcribed with random hexamers. Amplification of the TCR beta CDR3 was carried out by immunoSEQ multiplex PCR, which spanned a total of 54 Vbeta and 13 Jbeta segments. A single record per CDR3 protein comes from TCRdb applying MiXCR to the immunoSEQ multiplex PCR reads. This table has 130,000 or so distinct CDR3 sequences, roughly 95% appearing once. With respect to this clonotype: Antigen: not known.

Trimming removed 0 bases from V and 5 bases from J, with 14 bases in between. Germline V gene lookup returns CDR1 SGHRS and CDR2 YFSETQ. The CDR3 loop spans 15 amino acids. J is TRBJ1-1 and V is TRBV5-1; D call uncertain. Source material: CD4+ T cells from PBMCs. The receptor's source is a human donor with Susac syndrome. The DNA for the CDR3 is TGCGCCAGCAGCTTGGCCGGCTTTGGAGGGACTGAAGCTTTCTTT. Translating gives CASSLAGFGGTEAFF.